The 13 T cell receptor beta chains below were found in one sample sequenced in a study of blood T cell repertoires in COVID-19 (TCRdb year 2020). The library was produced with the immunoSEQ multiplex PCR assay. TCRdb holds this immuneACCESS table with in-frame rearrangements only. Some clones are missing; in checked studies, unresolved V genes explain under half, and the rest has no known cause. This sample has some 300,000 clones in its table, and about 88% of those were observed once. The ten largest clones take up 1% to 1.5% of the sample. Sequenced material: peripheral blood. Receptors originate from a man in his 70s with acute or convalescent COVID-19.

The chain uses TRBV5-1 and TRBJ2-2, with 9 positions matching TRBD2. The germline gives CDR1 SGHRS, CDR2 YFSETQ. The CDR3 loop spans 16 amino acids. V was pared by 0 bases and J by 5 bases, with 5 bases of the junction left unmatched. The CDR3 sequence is CASSLARSGRTGELFF. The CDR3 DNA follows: TGCGCCAGCAGCTTGGCCCGTAGCGGGAGAACCGGGGAGCTGTTTTTT.

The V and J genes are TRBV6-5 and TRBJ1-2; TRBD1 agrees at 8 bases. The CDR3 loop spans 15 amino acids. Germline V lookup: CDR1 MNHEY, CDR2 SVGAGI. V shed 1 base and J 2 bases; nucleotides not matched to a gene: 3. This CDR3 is CASSYWTGSNYGYTF. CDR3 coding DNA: TGTGCCAGCAGTTACTGGACAGGGTCGAACTATGGCTACACCTTC.

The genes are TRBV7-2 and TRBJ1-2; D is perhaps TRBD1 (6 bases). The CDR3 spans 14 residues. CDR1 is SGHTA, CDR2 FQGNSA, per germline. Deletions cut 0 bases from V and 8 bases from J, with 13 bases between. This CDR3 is CASSLAVTGYGYTF. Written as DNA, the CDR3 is TGTGCCAGCAGCTTAGCCGTAACAGGGTACGGCTACACCTTC.

This CDR3 is CASSLGQQETQYF. For the CDR3, the DNA is TGTGCCAGCAGTCTTGGACAGCAAGAGACCCAGTACTTC. This chain joins TRBV2 and TRBJ2-5; TRBD1 might be the D (6 bases). Trimming stripped 5 bases from V and 2 bases from J, with 9 bases between. This CDR3 region has 13 residues. The germline CDR1 and CDR2 sequences are SNHLY and FYNNEI.

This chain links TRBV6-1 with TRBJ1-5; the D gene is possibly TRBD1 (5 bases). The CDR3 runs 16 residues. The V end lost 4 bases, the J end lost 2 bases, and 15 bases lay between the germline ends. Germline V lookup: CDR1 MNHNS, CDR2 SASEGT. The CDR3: CASSGVRVEGNQPQHF. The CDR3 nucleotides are TGTGCCAGCAGTGGAGTCAGGGTGGAAGGCAATCAGCCCCAGCATTTT.

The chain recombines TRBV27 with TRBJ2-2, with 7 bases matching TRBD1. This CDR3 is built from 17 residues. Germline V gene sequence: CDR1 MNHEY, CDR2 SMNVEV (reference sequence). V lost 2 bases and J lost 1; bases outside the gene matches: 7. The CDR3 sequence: CASSLLSRGWNTGELFF. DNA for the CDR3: TGTGCCAGCAGTTTACTCAGCAGGGGGTGGAACACCGGGGAGCTGTTTTTT.

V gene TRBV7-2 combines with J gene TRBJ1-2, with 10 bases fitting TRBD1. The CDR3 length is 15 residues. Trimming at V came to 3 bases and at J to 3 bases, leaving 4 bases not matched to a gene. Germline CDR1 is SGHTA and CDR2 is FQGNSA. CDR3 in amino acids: CASSLRTGGDYGYTF. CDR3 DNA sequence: TGTGCCAGCAGCTTGCGGACAGGGGGGGACTATGGCTACACCTTC.

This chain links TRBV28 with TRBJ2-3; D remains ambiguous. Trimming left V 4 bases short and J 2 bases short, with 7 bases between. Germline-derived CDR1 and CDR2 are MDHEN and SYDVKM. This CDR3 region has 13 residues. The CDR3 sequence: CASSSDTTDTQYF. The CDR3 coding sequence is TGTGCCAGCAGTTCCGACACCACAGATACGCAGTATTTT.

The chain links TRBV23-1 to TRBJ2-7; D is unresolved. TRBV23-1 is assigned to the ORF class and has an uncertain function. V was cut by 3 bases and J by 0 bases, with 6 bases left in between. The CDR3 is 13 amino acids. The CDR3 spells CASSHQRSYEQYF. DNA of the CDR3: TGCGCCAGCAGTCATCAGCGCTCCTACGAGCAGTACTTC.

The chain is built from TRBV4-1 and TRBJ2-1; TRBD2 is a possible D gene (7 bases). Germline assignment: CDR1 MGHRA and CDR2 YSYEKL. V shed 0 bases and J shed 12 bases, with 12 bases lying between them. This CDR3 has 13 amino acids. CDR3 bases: TGCGCCAGCAGCCAAGAGAGCGGGACACGGCAGTTCTTC. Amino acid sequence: CASSQESGTRQFF.

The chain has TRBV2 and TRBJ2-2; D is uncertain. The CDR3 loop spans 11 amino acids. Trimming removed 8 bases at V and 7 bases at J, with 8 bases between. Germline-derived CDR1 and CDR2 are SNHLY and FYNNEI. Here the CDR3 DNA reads TGTGCCAGCCTTAGTGTCGGGGAGCTGTTTTTT. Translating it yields CASLSVGELFF.

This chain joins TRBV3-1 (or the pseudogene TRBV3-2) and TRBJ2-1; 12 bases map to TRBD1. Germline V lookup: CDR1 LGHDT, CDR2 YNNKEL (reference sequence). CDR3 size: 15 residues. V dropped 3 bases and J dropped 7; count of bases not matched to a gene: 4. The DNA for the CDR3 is TGTGCCAGCAGCCATTGGGACAGGGGGCCGAATGAGCAGTTCTTC. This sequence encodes CASSHWDRGPNEQFF.

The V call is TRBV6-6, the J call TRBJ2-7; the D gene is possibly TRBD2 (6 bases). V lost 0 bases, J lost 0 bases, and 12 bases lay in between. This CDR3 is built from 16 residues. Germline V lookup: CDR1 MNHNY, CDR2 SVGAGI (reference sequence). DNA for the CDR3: TGTGCCAGCAGTTACTCGGCGGGGCCGAGCTCCTACGAGCAGTACTTC. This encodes CASSYSAGPSSYEQYF.